Listed below are T cell receptor beta chains from one sample, sequenced in a study of T cells in Graves' hyperthyroidism and ophthalmopathy. TCRdb passed the multiplex PCR reads through MiXCR, listing each CDR3 protein once. The data hold 450,000 to 600,000 distinct CDR3 sequences, with around 13% observed a single time. Specimen: blood. Receptor source: a middle-aged woman with Graves' hyperthyroidism. CDR3s include the opening cysteine and the closing phenylalanine or tryptophan. D genes are given only for firm matches. Part of the rows lack a size; the others show once, few, many or a class for expanded clones.

>TRBD2|16|TRBJ2-1|many|TRBV20-1
CSASTSGRADFYEQFF
TGCAGTGCTAGTACAAGCGGGAGGGCCGATTTTTATGAGCAGTTCTTC
>TRBD1|16|TRBJ1-2|few|TRBV7-9
CASSLSTGAAGRGYTF
TGTGCCAGCAGCTTATCAACAGGGGCCGCCGGGAGGGGCTACACCTTC
>.|14|TRBJ1-5|many|TRBV28
CASSLPPGNQPQHF
TGTGCCAGCAGTTTACCTCCAGGGAATCAGCCCCAGCATTTT
>.|14|TRBJ1-1|many|TRBV28
CASSRDKINTEAFF
TGTGCCAGCAGTCGGGACAAGATTAACACTGAAGCTTTCTTT
>.|13|TRBJ1-6|.|TRBV15
CATSSTTNSPLHF
TGTGCCACCAGCTCCACGACTAATTCACCCCTCCACTTT
>.|12|TRBJ2-3|many|TRBV20-1
CSATTSTDTQYF
TGCAGTGCCACAACTAGCACAGATACGCAGTATTTT
>TRBD2|19|TRBJ2-3|.|TRBV24-1
CATSASGPSGADSTDTQYF
TGTGCCACCAGTGCTTCCGGCCCTAGCGGGGCCGATAGCACAGATACGCAGTATTTT
>TRBD1|14|TRBJ2-7|many|TRBV20-1
CSARGDRALYEQYF
TGCAGTGCTAGAGGAGACAGGGCCTTATACGAGCAGTACTTC
>.|15|TRBJ2-4|many|TRBV18
CASSPPQGAKNIQYF
TGTGCCAGCTCACCACCCCAGGGAGCCAAAAACATTCAGTACTTC
>.|14|TRBJ2-5|.|TRBV11-2
CASSFLDTEETQYF
TGTGCCAGCAGCTTTCTAGATACCGAAGAGACCCAGTACTTC
>.|11|TRBJ2-5|.|TRBV29-1
CSAAGGETQYF
TGCAGCGCTGCCGGGGGAGAGACCCAGTACTTC
>.|13|TRBJ2-1|many|TRBV12-3/TRBV12-4
CASSLMDSNEQFF
TGTGCCAGCAGTTTGATGGACAGTAATGAGCAGTTCTTC
>TRBD1|15|TRBJ1-4|.|TRBV5-1
CASRGIGTGDEKLFF
TGCGCCAGCCGTGGGATTGGGACAGGGGATGAAAAACTGTTTTTT
>TRBD1|14|TRBJ1-2|few|TRBV2
CASRDRGLHYGYTF
TGTGCCAGCAGAGACAGGGGTCTCCACTATGGCTACACCTTC
>.|16|TRBJ2-3|many|TRBV4-2
CASSQDRAGLSDTQYF
TGTGCCAGCAGCCAAGATCGAGCGGGCTTATCCGATACGCAGTATTTT
>.|16|TRBJ1-1|.|TRBV4-3
CASSQGSGTKNTEAFF
TGCGCCAGCAGCCAAGGTTCCGGGACTAAGAACACTGAAGCTTTCTTT
>.|14|TRBJ1-1|many|TRBV3-1
CASSHLQGGTEAFF
TGTGCCAGCAGCCACCTACAGGGTGGCACTGAAGCTTTCTTT
>TRBD1|13|TRBJ1-1|.|TRBV7-2
CASSQDRGTEAFF
TGTGCCAGCAGCCAAGACAGGGGAACTGAAGCTTTCTTT
>.|13|TRBJ2-3|many|TRBV5-1
CASSSALTDTQYF
TGCGCCAGCAGCTCCGCCCTGACAGATACGCAGTATTTT
>TRBD1|15|TRBJ2-5|many|TRBV28
CASSTGTARFETQYF
TGTGCCAGCAGCACAGGGACAGCCAGATTTGAGACCCAGTACTTC
>.|19|TRBJ2-1|.|TRBV5-1
CASSLGFGSTGLDYNEQFF
TGCGCCAGCAGCCTGGGGTTTGGCTCGACCGGCCTAGACTACAATGAGCAGTTCTTC
>TRBD1|15|TRBJ2-5|many|TRBV4-1
CASSRAGQGVETQYF
TGCGCCAGCAGCCGTGCGGGACAGGGGGTAGAGACCCAGTACTTC
>TRBD1|16|TRBJ2-7|.|TRBV9
CASSVQEGTGIYEQYF
TGTGCCAGCAGCGTACAAGAGGGGACAGGGATCTACGAGCAGTACTTC
>.|15|TRBJ2-3|few|TRBV5-6
CASSSLGRVTDTQYF
TGTGCCAGCAGCTCCCTGGGGCGGGTCACAGATACGCAGTATTTT
>.|14|TRBJ1-1|many|TRBV9
CASSVKDRSIEAFF
TGTGCCAGCAGCGTAAAAGACAGGTCTATCGAAGCTTTCTTT
>.|17|TRBJ1-4|many|TRBV7-2
CASSLGGRSSTNEKLFF
TGTGCCAGCAGCTTAGGCGGCAGATCTTCAACTAATGAAAAACTGTTTTTT
>TRBD2|15|TRBJ2-1|few|TRBV19
CASGVGTTLNNEQFF
TGTGCCAGTGGGGTGGGGACTACCCTTAACAATGAGCAGTTCTTC
>TRBD2|13|TRBJ2-5|few|TRBV6-1
CASTMTSEETQYF
TGTGCCAGCACCATGACTAGCGAGGAGACCCAGTACTTC
>TRBD2|14|TRBJ2-7|few|TRBV29-1
CSVLLAGGRYEQYF
TGCAGCGTATTACTAGCGGGAGGCCGCTACGAGCAGTACTTC
>.|20|TRBJ2-6|.|TRBV7-6
CASSLISGDRLTSGANVLTF
TGTGCCAGCAGCTTGATTTCGGGGGACCGGCTAACTTCTGGGGCCAACGTCCTGACTTTC
>TRBD1|12|TRBJ1-1|few|TRBV28
CASSFQGAGAFF
TGTGCCAGCAGTTTTCAGGGGGCAGGAGCTTTCTTT
>.|14|TRBJ1-1|many|TRBV3-1
CASSQSGINTEAFF
TGTGCCAGCAGCCAATCAGGGATTAACACTGAAGCTTTCTTT
>TRBD2|16|TRBJ2-3|many|TRBV7-8
CASSIHPGLVTDTQYF
TGTGCCAGCAGCATCCACCCGGGACTAGTAACAGATACGCAGTATTTT
>.|14|TRBJ2-7|few|TRBV18
CASSPRFSPYEQYF
TGTGCCAGCTCACCACGCTTTAGTCCCTACGAGCAGTACTTC
>.|12|TRBJ1-5|.|TRBV6-1
CASRDGYQPQHF
TGTGCCAGCAGGGACGGGTATCAGCCCCAGCATTTT
>TRBD2|18|TRBJ2-2|few|TRBV20-1
CSARSGTSGRAGTGELFF
TGCAGTGCTAGGTCTGGGACTAGCGGGAGGGCTGGGACCGGGGAGCTGTTTTTT